This TCR beta chain was sequenced for a study of cytomegalovirus exposure and HLA in healthy donors. 60 Vbeta and 13 Jbeta primers were used in PCR. Method: immunoSEQ multiplex PCR; TCRdb's copy keeps in-frame clones and lacks some. The profile covers roughly 240,000 clones, with more than 75% appearing a single time and roughly 0.22% taken by the ten largest. Note on this clone: The antigen is undetermined.

Healthy people donating bone marrow made up the donors. Study-level results: There were 150 to 200 TCR beta chains listed as cytomegalovirus-associated. One cluster of highly shared sequence variants probably arose as a sequencing artifact. Another analysis was done later, and it associated roughly 15,000 TCR beta sequences with HLA alleles at 0.05 false discovery rate.

V lost 4 bases and J lost 1, with 10 bases in between. The V gene's germline CDR1 is SSHAT and CDR2 FNYEAQ (reference sequence). The CDR3 spans 14 residues. Sequenced sample: PBMCs. The chain joins TRBV7-7 to TRBJ2-5, with D perhaps matching TRBD1 (5 bases). The origin of this receptor is a girl aged 2 to 10 in good health and CMV-seronegative. The CDR3 sequence is CASSSTVSQETQYF. CDR3 DNA: TGTGCCAGCAGCTCGACAGTGAGCCAAGAGACCCAGTACTTC.